The TCR beta chain described here comes from a study of blood T cell repertoires in COVID-19 (TCRdb year 2020). Study-level background: Collaborator samples came from the United States, Italy and Spain and covered acute and convalescent phases of COVID-19. The repertoires were made available in a free public database intended to serve as a resource for research on the immune response to SARS-CoV-2. The dataset comprised deeply sampled blood TCRbeta repertoires from subjects exposed to, actively infected with, or recovered from COVID-19. Samples were obtained from the ongoing ImmuneRACE study (first 160 participants) and from over 1,000 subjects provided by 6 global collaborators. The material from the prospective study consisted of cDNA or gDNA derived from T cells, B-cell-depleted T cells, or PBMCs. Sample metadata almost always included a de-identified subject ID, COVID-19 status, age in years and sex. HLA class I and class II types, where available, came from metadata supplied by the sample provider rather than from assay-based typing.

TCRbeta CDR3 regions were amplified from genomic DNA by means of the immunoSEQ Assay, a bias-controlled multiplex PCR. On the study's bioinformatics: Nucleated cell counts per sample were estimated from amplification of reference gene primers within the assay. Sequence reads were collapsed and filtered to measure the absolute abundance of every unique TCRbeta CDR3 rearrangement. For each sample, productive Simpson clonality was calculated as the square root of Simpson's diversity index over productive rearrangements. Drawn from immuneACCESS, this table holds only the in-frame rearrangements with V and J called that TCRdb kept. Clones are partly lost; checked studies trace under half to an unresolved V gene and leave the rest unexplained. That table furnishes V, J and clone size, whereas the DNA furnished D and trimming. The sample profile shows fewer than 85,000 clones; 88% of them were found once. The ten largest clones take up 9.1% of the sample.

Beyond this particular receptor, the publication reports: The quantity of clinical and demographic metadata differed by source and by participant and was supplied without curation.

This clone was found a few times. Its target antigen remains unknown. No much larger clone exists at a distance of one base, and base qualities are not known. Whole blood was collected in K2EDTA tubes by collaborating institutions according to the institutions' own protocols. For TCRbeta analysis, collaborators shipped samples as frozen whole blood, isolated PBMCs, or DNA extracted from either of those sample types. The receptor was isolated from a human donor in a cohort sampled during active COVID-19. The sequencing input was peripheral blood.

This receptor carries the CDR3 CASSASGTNSYNEQFF. The DNA sequence is given as TGTGCCAGCAGTGCCTCCGGGACAAACTCCTACAATGAGCAGTTCTTC. Rearrangement joined TRBV6-4 to TRBJ2-1; a tentative D match to TRBD1 spans 6 bases. Reading from cysteine to phenylalanine, the CDR3 counts 16 amino acids. Just CDR3 DNA is preserved here, 48 bases in frame from base 1. Trimming costs V 4 bases and J 0 bases, and their ends lie 13 bases apart. From the germline V gene, CDR1 is MRHNA and CDR2 is SNTAGT.